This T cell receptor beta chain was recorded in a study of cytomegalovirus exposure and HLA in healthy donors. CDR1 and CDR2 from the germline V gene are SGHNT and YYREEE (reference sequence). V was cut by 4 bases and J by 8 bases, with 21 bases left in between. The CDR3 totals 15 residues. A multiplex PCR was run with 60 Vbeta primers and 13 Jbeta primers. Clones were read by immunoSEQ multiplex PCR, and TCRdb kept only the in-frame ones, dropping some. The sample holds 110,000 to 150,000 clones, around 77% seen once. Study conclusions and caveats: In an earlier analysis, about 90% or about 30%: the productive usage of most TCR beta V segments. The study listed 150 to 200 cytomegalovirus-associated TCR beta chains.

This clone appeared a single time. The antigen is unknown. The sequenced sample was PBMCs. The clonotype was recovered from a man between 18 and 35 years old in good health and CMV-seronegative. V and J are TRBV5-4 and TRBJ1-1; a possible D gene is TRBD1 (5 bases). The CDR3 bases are TGTGCCAGCAGCGTCCAGATGGGGCCTACCTCGGAAGCTTTCTTT. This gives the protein CASSVQMGPTSEAFF.